This paragraph covers one T cell receptor beta chain sequence. The record originates from a study of blood T cell repertoires in COVID-19. Study as a whole: Researchers got acute and convalescent COVID-19 samples from the United States, Italy and Spain.

Those enrolled, adults aged roughly 18 to 100 years, came from some 23 US areas. Trimming removed 0 bases at V and 3 bases at J, with 8 bases between. Germline V CDR1 and CDR2: MNHEY, SMNVEV (reference sequence). The CDR3 loop spans 14 amino acids. Repertoires were generated with immunoSEQ multiplex PCR, while TCRdb's copy carries only in-frame clones and drops some. The data hold over 250,000 clones, with roughly 87% observed a single time. The chain uses TRBV27 and TRBJ1-2; D remains unclear. Sequencing was performed on PBMCs or T cells enriched from blood (not recorded which). The receptor was isolated from a woman in her thirties who had recovered from COVID-19. The CDR3 sequence: CASSLSRLDYGYTF. The DNA of the CDR3 is TGTGCCAGCAGTTTATCGCGTTTGGACTATGGCTACACCTTC.